The present T cell receptor (beta chain) was sequenced within a study of blood T cells in healthy people across ages. Regarding the study as a whole: Measured against age, TCR beta diversity per million T cells decreased in a roughly linear manner. Diversity was higher, and naive CD4+ cells more numerous, in long-lived donors than in aged donors. PBMCs that were unsorted prevented a conclusive naive versus antigen-experienced comparison.

In this sample, this clonotype turned up once. Its antigen remains unidentified. Through a sample-barcoded 5' primer and a J-beta primer mix, a second PCR was run for roughly 7 to 12 cycles. Each cDNA was tagged by a template-switch adaptor containing 12 random nucleotides. One entry per CDR3 protein, called by TCRdb with MiXCR from the 5' RACE reads. The table lists over 1,300,000 distinct CDR3 sequences, around 59% of them singletons. This CDR3 is 14 amino acids long. V was cut by 1 base and J by 10 bases, with 13 bases left in between. The clonotype originates from a man between 18 and 35 years old in good health. J is TRBJ1-4 and V is TRBV12-3 or TRBV12-4; possible D gene TRBD1, 6 bases. Sequenced sample: blood. The CDR3, as DNA: TGTGCCAGCAGTTTAGGGGACACGGAGAGAAAACTGTTTTTT. It specifies CASSLGDTERKLFF.